This T cell receptor beta chain comes out of a study of cytomegalovirus exposure and HLA in healthy donors. 60 Vbeta and 13 Jbeta primers were used in PCR. TCRdb keeps only in-frame clones here, not all; method: immunoSEQ multiplex PCR. Here the sample spans 85,000 to 100,000 clones, roughly 80% being singletons. As regards this clone: The antigen is unknown.

Findings and limits, study-wide: Later on, an analysis found that several of the most significant clusters appeared to be linked to common viral pathogens, which included parvovirus B19.

The sequence was collected from a man aged 55-75 years in good health and CMV-seropositive. The sample consisted of PBMCs.

The DNA for the CDR3 is TGTGCCAGCAGCATTACGGGACAGGGATCCGAGCAGTACTTC. It encodes CASSITGQGSEQYF. This chain links TRBV7-9 with TRBJ2-7; the match to TRBD1 covers 9 bases. Losses at the gene ends were 5 bases for V and 6 bases for J; bases not matched to a gene: 8. The CDR3 totals 14 residues. CDR1 is SEHNR, CDR2 FQNEAQ, per germline (reference sequence). Supplemented by reference TRBV7-9 and TRBJ2-7, the full variable domain reads DTGVSQNPRHKITKRGQNVTFRCDPISEHNRLYWYRQTLGQGPEFLTYFQNEAQLEKSRLLSDRFSAERPKGSFSTLEIQRTEQGDSAMYLCASSITGQGSEQYFGPGTRLTVT.